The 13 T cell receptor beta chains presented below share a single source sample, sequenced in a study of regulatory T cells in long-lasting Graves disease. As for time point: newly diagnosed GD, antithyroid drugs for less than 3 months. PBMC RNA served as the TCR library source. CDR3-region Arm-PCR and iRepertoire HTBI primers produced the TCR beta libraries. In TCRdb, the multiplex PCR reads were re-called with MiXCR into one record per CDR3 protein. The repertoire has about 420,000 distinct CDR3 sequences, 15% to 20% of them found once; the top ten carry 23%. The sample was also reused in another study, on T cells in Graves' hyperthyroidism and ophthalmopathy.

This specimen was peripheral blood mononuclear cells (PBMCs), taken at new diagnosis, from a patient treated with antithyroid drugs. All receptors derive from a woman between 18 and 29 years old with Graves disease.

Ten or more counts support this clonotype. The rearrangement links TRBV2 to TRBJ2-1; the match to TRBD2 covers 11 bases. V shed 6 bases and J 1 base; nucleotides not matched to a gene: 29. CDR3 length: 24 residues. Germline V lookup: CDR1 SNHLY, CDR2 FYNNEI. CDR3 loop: CASSEPRALPPIAGGHTSYNEQFF. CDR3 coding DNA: TGTGCCAGCAGCGAACCCAGAGCCCTCCCCCCTATAGCGGGAGGGCACACGTCCTACAATGAGCAGTTCTTC.

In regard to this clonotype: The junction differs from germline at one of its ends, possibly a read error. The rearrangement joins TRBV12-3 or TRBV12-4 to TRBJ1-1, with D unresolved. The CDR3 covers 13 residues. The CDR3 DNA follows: TGTGCCAGCAGTTTAAAATCGAACACTGAAGCTCTCTTT. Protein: CASSLKSNTEALF.

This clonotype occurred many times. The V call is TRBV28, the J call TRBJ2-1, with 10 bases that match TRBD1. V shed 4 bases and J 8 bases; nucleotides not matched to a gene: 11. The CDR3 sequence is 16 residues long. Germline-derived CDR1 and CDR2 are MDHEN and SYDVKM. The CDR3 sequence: CASSSPGQGIVDEQFF. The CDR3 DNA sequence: TGTGCCAGCAGTTCACCGGGACAGGGGATTGTCGATGAGCAGTTCTTC.

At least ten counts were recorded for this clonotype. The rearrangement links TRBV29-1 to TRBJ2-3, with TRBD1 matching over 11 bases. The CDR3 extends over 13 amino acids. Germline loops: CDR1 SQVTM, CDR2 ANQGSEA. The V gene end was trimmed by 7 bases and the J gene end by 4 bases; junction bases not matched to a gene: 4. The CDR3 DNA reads TGCAGCGCGGACAGGGGGCGGCCAGATACGCAGTATTTT. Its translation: CSADRGRPDTQYF.

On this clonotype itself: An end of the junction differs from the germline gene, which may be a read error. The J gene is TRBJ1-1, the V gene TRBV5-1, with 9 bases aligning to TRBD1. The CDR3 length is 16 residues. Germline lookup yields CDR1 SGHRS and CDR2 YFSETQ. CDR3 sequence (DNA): TGTGCCAGCAGCTTGGGACAGGGAGCGGGGAACACTGAAGCTTTCTTT. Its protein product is CASSLGQGAGNTEAFF.

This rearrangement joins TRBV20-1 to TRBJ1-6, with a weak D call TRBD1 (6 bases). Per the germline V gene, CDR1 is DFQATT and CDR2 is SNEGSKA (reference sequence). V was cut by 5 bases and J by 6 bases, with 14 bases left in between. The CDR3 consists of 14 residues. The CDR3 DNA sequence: TGCAGTGCTCCGCGGGGGGGGGCTAATTCACCCCTCCACTTT. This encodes CSAPRGGANSPLHF.

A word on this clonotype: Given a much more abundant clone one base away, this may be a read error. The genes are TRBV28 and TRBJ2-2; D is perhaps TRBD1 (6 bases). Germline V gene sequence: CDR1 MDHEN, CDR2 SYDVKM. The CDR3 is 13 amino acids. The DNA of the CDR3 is TGTGCCAGCAGACCGACAGGTACCGAGGAGCTGTTTTTT. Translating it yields CASRPTGTEELFF.

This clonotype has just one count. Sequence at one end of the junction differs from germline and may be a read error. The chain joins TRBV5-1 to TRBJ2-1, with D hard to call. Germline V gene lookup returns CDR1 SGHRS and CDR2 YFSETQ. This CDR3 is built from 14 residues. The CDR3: CASSLLLSYNGQFF. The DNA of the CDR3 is TGCGCCAGCAGCTTGTTACTTTCCTACAATGGGCAGTTCTTC.

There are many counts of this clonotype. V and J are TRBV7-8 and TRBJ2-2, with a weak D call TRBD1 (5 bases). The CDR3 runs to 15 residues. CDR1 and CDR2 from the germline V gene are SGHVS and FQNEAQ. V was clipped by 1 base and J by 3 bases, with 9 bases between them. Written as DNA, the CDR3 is TGTGCCAGCAGCTTAGTTTCAGGGTACACCGGGGAGCTGTTTTTT. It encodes CASSLVSGYTGELFF.

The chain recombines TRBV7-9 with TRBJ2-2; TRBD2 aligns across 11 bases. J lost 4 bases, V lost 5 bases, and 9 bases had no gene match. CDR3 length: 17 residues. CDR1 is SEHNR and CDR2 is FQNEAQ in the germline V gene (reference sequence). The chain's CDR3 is CASSISPGLAATGELFF. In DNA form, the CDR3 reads TGTGCCAGCAGCATATCCCCGGGACTAGCGGCCACCGGGGAGCTGTTTTTT.

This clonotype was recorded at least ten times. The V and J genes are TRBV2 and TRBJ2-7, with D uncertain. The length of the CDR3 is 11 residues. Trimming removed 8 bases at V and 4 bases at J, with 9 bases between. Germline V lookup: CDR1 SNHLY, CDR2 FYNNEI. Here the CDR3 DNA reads TGTGCCAGCCAATACAGTTACGAGCAGTACTTC. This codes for CASQYSYEQYF.

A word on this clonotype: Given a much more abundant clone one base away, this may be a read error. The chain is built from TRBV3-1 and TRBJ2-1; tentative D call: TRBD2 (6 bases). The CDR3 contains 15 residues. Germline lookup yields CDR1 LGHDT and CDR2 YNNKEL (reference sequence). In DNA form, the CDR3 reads TGTGCCAGCAGTCCGGGAGATTGGATTTACAATCAGCAGTTCTTC. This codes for CASSPGDWIYNQQFF.

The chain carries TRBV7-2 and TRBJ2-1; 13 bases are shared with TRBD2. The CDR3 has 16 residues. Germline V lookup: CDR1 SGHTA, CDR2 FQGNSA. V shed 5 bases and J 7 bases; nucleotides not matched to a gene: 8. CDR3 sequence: CASSVLAGGHINEQFF. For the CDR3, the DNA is TGTGCCAGCAGCGTACTAGCGGGAGGGCATATTAATGAGCAGTTCTTC.